Listed below are T cell receptor beta chains from one sample, sequenced in a study of identical twins. One entry per CDR3 protein, called by TCRdb with MiXCR from the 5' RACE reads. There are a few hundred thousand distinct CDR3 sequences in the sample; 13% to 15% occur only once, and around 0.4% lies in the top ten. The same sample was also used in a study of yellow fever vaccine responses in identical twins.

The sequencing input was CD4+ T cells sorted from blood. The receptors originated from a young woman in good health. Each CDR3 is given with its conserved first and last residue. The D gene is left open where the match is weak. For some rows the clone size is stated as once, few or many, or as a class when expanded; others skip it.

len	v_gene	d_gene	abundance	j_gene	CDR3aa	CDR3nt
15	TRBV20-1	TRBD2	-	TRBJ2-3	CSAKKLAGVSDTQYF	TGCAGTGCTAAAAAACTAGCGGGAGTATCGGATACGCAGTATTTT
13	TRBV29-1	TRBD1	-	TRBJ1-4	CSGGTGVNEKLFF	TGCAGCGGGGGGACAGGGGTAAATGAAAAACTGTTTTTT
12	TRBV20-1	-	-	TRBJ2-7	CSARGGGYEQYF	TGCAGTGCTAGAGGAGGCGGCTACGAGCAGTACTTC
12	TRBV21-1	-	-	TRBJ1-5	CAEFGASKPQHF	TGTGCCGAGTTTGGGGCTAGTAAGCCCCAGCATTTT
17	TRBV7-3	TRBD2	few	TRBJ2-1	CASSTKLAGVSYNEQFF	TGTGCCAGCAGCACAAAACTAGCGGGAGTCTCCTACAATGAGCAGTTCTTC
14	TRBV7-8	-	-	TRBJ2-1	CASSLRGYYNEQFF	TGTGCCAGCAGCTTACGGGGTTACTACAATGAGCAGTTCTTC
14	TRBV20-1	-	-	TRBJ1-6	CSASKGTDNSPLHF	TGCAGTGCTAGTAAGGGGACGGACAATTCACCCCTCCACTTT
14	TRBV7-9	-	few	TRBJ2-3	CASRDYPGTDTQYF	TGTGCCAGCAGGGACTACCCCGGCACAGATACGCAGTATTTT
16	TRBV7-9	TRBD2	few	TRBJ2-1	CASSPRVAGVENEQFF	TGTGCCAGCAGCCCCCGAGTAGCGGGAGTGGAAAATGAGCAGTTCTTC
13	TRBV7-2	TRBD2	-	TRBJ2-7	CASSRIAGVEQYF	TGTGCCAGCAGTCGTATAGCGGGAGTAGAGCAGTACTTC
15	TRBV15	-	few	TRBJ2-2	CATSSLGSAAGELFF	TGTGCCACCAGCAGTTTAGGGTCGGCCGCCGGGGAGCTGTTTTTT
17	TRBV9	-	-	TRBJ2-2	CASSVAPLVGGTGELFF	TGTGCCAGCAGCGTAGCCCCGTTGGTCGGGGGAACCGGGGAGCTGTTTTTT
21	TRBV9	TRBD1	few	TRBJ2-6	CASSVGLGQETKSSGANVLTF	TGTGCCAGCAGCGTAGGTTTGGGACAGGAAACAAAATCCTCTGGGGCCAACGTCCTGACTTTC
15	TRBV5-1	TRBD2	-	TRBJ2-7	CASSFGGTTSYELYF	TGCGCCAGCAGCTTTGGCGGGACTACCTCCTACGAGCTGTACTTC
12	TRBV12-3/TRBV12-4	-	few	TRBJ2-1	CASRLGDNEQFF	TGTGCCAGCAGGCTAGGGGACAATGAGCAGTTCTTC
15	TRBV5-1	TRBD1	few	TRBJ1-2	CASSPALDRGGGYTF	TGCGCCAGCAGCCCCGCCCTAGACAGGGGAGGTGGCTACACCTTC
15	TRBV10-3	TRBD2	few	TRBJ2-7	CAISESAGRFYEQYF	TGTGCCATCAGTGAGTCTGCCGGGAGGTTCTACGAGCAGTACTTC
18	TRBV27	-	-	TRBJ2-3	CASSLLPRRGIGTDTQYF	TGTGCCAGCAGTTTACTCCCTCGGCGGGGAATAGGTACAGATACGCAGTATTTT
15	TRBV11-2	-	once	TRBJ2-7	CASRKPTENLYEQYF	TGTGCCAGCAGGAAACCGACGGAAAACCTCTACGAGCAGTACTTC
14	TRBV4-1	-	-	TRBJ1-2	CASSQVGANYGYTF	TGCGCCAGCAGCCAAGTGGGGGCTAACTATGGCTACACCTTC
15	TRBV3-1	TRBD2	-	TRBJ2-5	CASSDRLAGKETQYF	TGTGCCAGCAGCGACCGACTAGCGGGGAAGGAGACCCAGTACTTC
15	TRBV28	TRBD1	few	TRBJ1-1	CASSPLGQGNTEAFF	TGTGCCAGCAGCCCCCTTGGACAGGGGAACACTGAAGCTTTCTTT
14	TRBV12-3/TRBV12-4	-	few	TRBJ1-2	CASSLGIGTYGYTF	TGTGCCAGCAGTTTAGGCATAGGTACCTATGGCTACACCTTC
13	TRBV3-1	-	few	TRBJ1-1	CASSQFRWGEAFF	TGTGCCAGCAGCCAGTTCCGGTGGGGTGAAGCTTTCTTT
15	TRBV27	-	few	TRBJ1-2	CASNPRAGGNYGYTF	TGTGCCAGCAACCCTCGGGCGGGGGGTAACTATGGCTACACCTTC
13	TRBV15	-	few	TRBJ2-1	CATSREGRVEQFF	TGTGCCACCAGCAGAGAAGGTCGCGTAGAGCAGTTCTTC